This T cell receptor beta chain is from a study of shared clonotypes between healthy human individuals. About this clone itself: A much more abundant neighbour one base away suggests this may be a read error.

Genomic DNA belonging to each subset was distributed in equal measure over several immunoSEQ plates. This table comes from immunoSEQ multiplex PCR, and its TCRdb copy is limited to in-frame clones, with some not included. The repertoire has millions of clones, 85% to 95% of them found once; the top ten carry around 0.13%. With 5 bases removed from V and 1 base from J, the gap between germline ends came to 8 bases. This CDR3 is built from 13 residues. Germline values: CDR1 SGHNT, CDR2 YENEEA. The sample consisted of naive CD4+ T cells sorted from blood. As to subset: CD45RA+ positively selected. V usage is TRBV11-3 and J usage is TRBJ1-1, with D possibly matching TRBD1 (6 bases). This clonotype originated in a young man in good health. In DNA form, the CDR3 reads TGTGCCAGCAGCCGGACAGCGAACACTGAAGCTTTCTTT. It specifies CASSRTANTEAFF.